This TCR beta chain is from a study of human thymus T cells. Study results and limitations: The authors found apparently biased V and J gene usage in thymic and blood repertoires.

Thymic tissue was derived from resections collected during corrective heart surgery. Clones were sequenced by immunoSEQ multiplex PCR, and TCRdb holds only the in-frame ones, with some missing. The table lists roughly 86,000 clones, around 96% of them singletons. With 8 bases removed from V and 0 bases from J, the gap between germline ends came to 11 bases. CDR1 is MNHNY and CDR2 is SVGAGI in the germline V gene (reference sequence). The CDR3 has 14 residues. As for this clone: No antigen is known for it.

The source is a boy less than two years old with a congenital heart defect but otherwise immunologically healthy. Material: thymus tissue. V gene TRBV6-6 combines with J gene TRBJ1-3, with D possibly TRBD1 on 5 matching bases. CDR3 region: CASFPGSSGNTIYF. The CDR3 nucleotides read TGTGCCAGCTTTCCAGGGAGCTCTGGAAACACCATATATTTT.